This T cell receptor beta chain was identified during a study of regulatory T cells in long-lasting Graves disease. The study, taken as a whole, reports: Persistent disease preferred TRBV28, TRBJ1-2 and TRBJ2-5.

CDR3 length: 19 residues. V lost 3 bases, J lost 4 bases, and 11 bases stayed unmatched. HTBI primers from iRepertoire and Arm-PCR of CDR3 regions yielded the TCR beta libraries. TCRdb redid the calling of the multiplex PCR reads with MiXCR, one entry per CDR3 protein. In the table there are some 400,000 distinct CDR3 sequences, more than 12% of which are singletons. This clonotype has at least ten counts. The target antigen is unknown. Time point described: newly diagnosed GD, antithyroid drugs for less than 3 months. PBMCs provided the RNA from which the TCR library was made. This same sample was also taken into another study, of T cells in Graves' hyperthyroidism and ophthalmopathy. That report adds: An initial round of RT-PCR targeting the TCR CDR3 relied on the HTBI primer set. For ophthalmopathy, model prediction preceded onset by a median 6.5 months.

The TCR sequence derives from a woman aged 30 to 39 with Graves disease. The chain links TRBV12-3 or TRBV12-4 to TRBJ2-1, with 14 bases that match TRBD2. Sequencing used peripheral blood mononuclear cells (PBMCs), obtained at new diagnosis, from a patient treated with antithyroid drugs. Written as DNA, the CDR3 is TGTGCCAGCAGTTTTCGCCCCAGGAGACTAGCGGGAGGGTACAATGAGCAGTTCTTC. Translated: CASSFRPRRLAGGYNEQFF.